This TCR beta chain was recorded in a study of T cells in Graves' hyperthyroidism and ophthalmopathy. Across the study: Sampling of peripheral blood happened at initial diagnosis, prior to any treatment. Overall study findings and caveats: Among clonotypes expanded in thyroid above 0.001, most were also found in blood.

Deletions cut 0 bases from V and 4 bases from J, with 1 base between. The CDR3 extends over 12 amino acids. Per the germline V gene, CDR1 is DFQATT and CDR2 is SNEGSKA (reference sequence). Many counts were recorded for this clonotype. Its matching antigen is unknown. From RNA transcripts, TCR beta CDR3 regions were amplified. A first-round RT-PCR of the TCR CDR3 used the HTBI primer set. Using its own MiXCR run on the multiplex PCR reads, TCRdb lists one record per CDR3 protein. The table shows roughly 710,000 distinct CDR3 sequences, with 35% occurring only once. The rearrangement joins TRBV20-1 to TRBJ2-6; the D is unclear. The sequenced sample consisted of blood. The receptor was derived from a woman aged 35 to 49 with Graves' hyperthyroidism. CDR3 sequence reads: CSAREGANVLTF. CDR3 DNA: TGCAGTGCTAGAGAAGGGGCCAACGTCCTGACTTTC.